The 26 T cell receptor beta chains below were found in one sample sequenced in a study of T cells in Graves' hyperthyroidism and ophthalmopathy. TCR beta CDR3 regions were amplified from RNA. A set of HTBI primers served as the primers for a first-round RT-PCR of the TCR CDR3. In TCRdb, the multiplex PCR reads were re-called with MiXCR into one record per CDR3 protein. The repertoire consists of under 650,000 distinct CDR3 sequences, with 15% to 20% occurring once and the leading ten covering over 3.5%. The specimen was blood. The receptors here all came from a woman aged 25 to 39 with Graves' hyperthyroidism.

The genes are TRBV5-1 and TRBJ1-4; D is ambiguous. Germline CDR1 is SGHRS and CDR2 is YFSETQ. Trimming left V 0 bases short and J 7 bases short, with 4 bases between. This CDR3 has 12 residues. CDR3 sequence reads: CASSLDSEKLFF. The CDR3 DNA is TGCGCCAGCAGCTTGGACAGTGAAAAACTGTTTTTT.

The sample holds many counts of this clonotype. V gene TRBV28 combines with J gene TRBJ1-1; possibly TRBD1 for D (6 bases). CDR3 length: 12 amino acids. V lost 3 bases to trimming and J lost 8 bases, with 10 bases between them. Looked up from germline, CDR1 is MDHEN and CDR2 is SYDVKM. The CDR3 is CASSFFTGEAFF. CDR3 bases: TGTGCCAGCAGTTTTTTTACAGGGGAAGCTTTCTTT. The entire variable domain, with the rest obtained from reference TRBV28 and TRBJ1-1, is as follows: DVKVTQSSRYLVKRTGEKVFLECVQDMDHENMFWYRQDPGLGLRLIYFSYDVKMKEKGDIPEGYSVSREKKERFSLILESASTNQTSMYLCASSFFTGEAFFGQGTRLTVV.

This clonotype was seen a few times. The V gene is TRBV27, the J gene TRBJ2-7; D remains unclear. The CDR3 has 14 residues. V shed 2 bases and J shed 1 base, with 9 bases lying between them. CDR1 and CDR2 from the germline V gene are MNHEY and SMNVEV (reference sequence). The CDR3 is CASSLLVGSYEQYF. The CDR3 nucleotides read TGTGCCAGCAGTTTACTAGTTGGATCCTACGAGCAGTACTTC.

The chain employs TRBV10-3 and TRBJ2-3, with a possible D match to TRBD1 (5 bases). The germline CDR1 and CDR2 sequences are ENHRY and SYGVKD. The V end lost 3 bases, the J end lost 2 bases, and 9 bases lay between the germline ends. There are 14 residues in the CDR3. The CDR3 region is CAISDQGYTDTQYF. The CDR3 coding sequence is TGTGCCATCAGTGACCAGGGTTACACAGATACGCAGTATTTT.

At least ten counts were recorded for this clonotype. This chain uses TRBV11-2 with TRBJ1-1; D gene unclear. Trimming took 2 bases from V and 4 from J, leaving 2 bases between them. The CDR3 spans 11 residues. CDR1 SGHAT and CDR2 FQNNGV come from the germline V gene. This CDR3 is CASSLSTEAFF. The CDR3 nucleotides are TGTGCCAGCAGCTTAAGCACTGAAGCTTTCTTT.

This clonotype was seen at least ten times. The chain has TRBV6-2 or TRBV6-3 and TRBJ2-7; weak D call: TRBD1 (5 bases). The CDR3 is made up of 15 amino acids. CDR1 is MNHEY, CDR2 SVGEGT, per germline. V lost 5 bases and J lost 3, with 17 bases in between. CDR3 amino acids: CASSPRWTDNYEQYF. CDR3 nucleotide sequence: TGTGCCAGCAGTCCCCGTTGGACGGACAACTACGAGCAGTACTTC.

Ten or more counts support this clonotype. The V and J genes are TRBV20-1 and TRBJ2-5; a possible D gene is TRBD1 (5 bases). The CDR3 contains 13 residues. With 0 bases removed from V and 8 bases from J, the gap between germline ends came to 13 bases. Per the germline V gene, CDR1 is DFQATT and CDR2 is SNEGSKA (reference sequence). The DNA for the CDR3 is TGCAGTGCTAGAGATCCAGGGTGGCGTACCCAGTACTTC. Its protein is CSARDPGWRTQYF.

V gene TRBV10-3 combines with J gene TRBJ1-6; 9 bases agree with TRBD1. The germline CDR1 and CDR2 sequences are ENHRY and SYGVKD. The CDR3 spans 16 residues. V lost 0 bases and J lost 7; bases outside the gene matches: 4. DNA for the CDR3: TGTGCCATCAGTGAGTCGTTGGGACAGGGAAATTCACCCCTCCACTTT. As protein: CAISESLGQGNSPLHF.

V usage is TRBV7-2 and J usage is TRBJ2-7, with TRBD2 matching 13 bases. Germline trimming cut 3 bases from V and 2 bases from J; bases unmatched to any gene: 4. The CDR3 has 16 amino acids. The germline V gene has CDR1 SGHTA and CDR2 FQGNSA. The CDR3 bases are TGTGCCAGCAGCTTGGAACTAGCGGGAGGGCCCTACGAGCAGTACTTC. The encoded protein is CASSLELAGGPYEQYF.

V is TRBV5-4 and J is TRBJ2-7; 7 bases are a match to TRBD2. Germline V gene sequence: CDR1 SGHNT, CDR2 YYREEE (reference sequence). The CDR3 length is 15 residues. The J segment lost 9 bases and the V segment lost 4 bases, leaving 16 bases of the junction unmatched. The DNA of the CDR3 is TGTGCCAGCAGCGGGACTATAAAAAGTCCTACGAGGCAGTACTTC. Protein sequence: CASSGTIKSPTRQYF.

This clonotype was found many times. The CDR3, as DNA: TGTGCCAGCAGTTTACCCCTGAGACAGAAAAACATTCAGTACTTC. Protein: CASSLPLRQKNIQYF. The chain recombines TRBV28 with TRBJ2-4, with a possible D match to TRBD1 (5 bases). CDR3 length: 15 residues. The germline V gene has CDR1 MDHEN and CDR2 SYDVKM. The germline V and J ends were trimmed by 2 bases and 4 bases, with 12 bases remaining between them.

This clonotype was counted at least ten times. This rearrangement joins TRBV11-2 to TRBJ2-1; 8 nucleotides align to TRBD1. Trimming removed 1 base from V and 7 bases from J; junction bases left unmatched: 6. CDR1 and CDR2 (germline): SGHAT, FQNNGV. This CDR3 is built from 15 residues. The CDR3 region has the DNA TGTGCCAGCAGCTTAGTTGGACAGGGTTTGAATGAGCAGTTCTTC. Amino acids: CASSLVGQGLNEQFF.

This clonotype was seen at least ten times. The V gene is TRBV3-1, the J gene TRBJ1-4; no firm D call. The germline V gene encodes CDR1 LGHDT and CDR2 YNNKEL (reference sequence). The CDR3 contains 13 residues. Trimming took 3 bases from V and 13 from J, leaving 15 bases between them. CDR3 sequence reads: CASSHGRTGGLFF. For the CDR3, the DNA is TGTGCCAGCAGCCACGGACGGACGGGCGGACTGTTTTTT. Filled out from reference TRBV3-1 and TRBJ1-4, the complete variable domain reads DTAVSQTPKYLVTQMGNDKSIKCEQNLGHDTMYWYKQDSKKFLKIMFSYNNKELIINETVPNRFSPKSPDKAHLNLHINSLELGDSAVYFCASSHGRTGGLFFGSGTQLSVL.

This sequence joins TRBV5-6 and TRBJ2-1; TRBD2 agrees at 14 bases. Germline V gene sequence: CDR1 SGHDT, CDR2 YYEEEE. V shed 4 bases and J 8 bases; nucleotides not matched to a gene: 5. CDR3 length: 15 amino acids. DNA for the CDR3: TGTGCCAGCAGCCTCGGGACTAGCGGGAGTTATGAGCAGTTCTTC. Amino acid sequence: CASSLGTSGSYEQFF.

The gene calls are TRBV5-1 and TRBJ2-7, with D possibly TRBD2 on 6 matching bases. Trimming removed 4 bases at V and 2 bases at J, with 13 bases between. The CDR3 contains 14 residues. Germline V gene sequence: CDR1 SGHRS, CDR2 YFSETQ. CDR3 loop: CASSSGDFTYEQYF. For the CDR3, the DNA is TGCGCCAGCAGCAGTGGGGACTTTACCTACGAGCAGTACTTC.

The J gene is TRBJ2-1, the V gene TRBV30, with TRBD2 matching 7 bases. The length of the CDR3 is 13 residues. After removal of 8 bases from V and 2 bases from J, the junction contained 6 bases not matched to a gene. In germline, CDR1 is GTSNPN, CDR2 SVGIG (reference sequence). The CDR3 sequence: CAGTSETYNEQFF. In DNA, the CDR3 is TGTGCCGGAACTAGCGAGACCTACAATGAGCAGTTCTTC.

There are a few counts of this clonotype. The chain joins TRBV5-1 to TRBJ1-1; D call uncertain. Germline V lookup: CDR1 SGHRS, CDR2 YFSETQ. CDR3 length: 14 amino acids. The ends were cut back, 2 bases at V and 1 base at J, with 9 bases in the middle. The CDR3 coding sequence is TGCGCCAGCAGCTTTCAGGCCGAGAACACTGAAGCTTTCTTT. The encoded protein is CASSFQAENTEAFF. Combining the CDR3 with reference TRBV5-1 and TRBJ1-1 gives the whole variable domain KAGVTQTPRYLIKTRGQQVTLSCSPISGHRSVSWYQQTPGQGLQFLFEYFSETQRNKGNFPGRFSGRQFSNSRSEMNVSTLELGDSALYLCASSFQAENTEAFFGQGTRLTVV.

There are many counts of this clonotype. The chain recombines TRBV27 with TRBJ1-1, with D uncertain. The germline V and J ends were trimmed by 0 bases and 4 bases, with 9 bases remaining between them. The germline CDR1 and CDR2 sequences are MNHEY and SMNVEV (reference sequence). The CDR3 runs 14 residues. CDR3 residues: CASSLSFGSTEAFF. The CDR3 DNA reads as TGTGCCAGCAGTTTATCTTTCGGTTCCACTGAAGCTTTCTTT.

This clonotype showed up just a few times. V is TRBV5-4 and J is TRBJ2-2, with 7 bases aligning to TRBD2. Germline CDR1 and CDR2: SGHNT and YYREEE (reference sequence). J lost 4 bases, V lost 7 bases, and 10 bases had no gene match. This CDR3 has 15 residues. The CDR3: CASGTGTKITGELFF. CDR3 coding DNA: TGTGCCAGCGGAACCGGGACTAAGATCACCGGGGAGCTGTTTTTT.

The sample holds a few counts of this clonotype. The rearrangement links TRBV5-6 to TRBJ2-2; D unclear. Deletions cut 2 bases from V and 4 bases from J, with 6 bases between. The CDR3 spans 13 residues. From germline, CDR1 is SGHDT and CDR2 YYEEEE. The CDR3 loop reads CASSFEVTGELFF. In nucleotides, the CDR3 is TGTGCCAGCAGCTTTGAAGTCACCGGGGAGCTGTTTTTT.

The J gene is TRBJ2-5, the V gene TRBV5-4, with 10 bases aligning to TRBD1. The germline V gene has CDR1 SGHNT and CDR2 YYREEE (reference sequence). The CDR3 has 15 residues. V was pared by 4 bases and J by 5 bases, with 8 bases of the junction left unmatched. DNA for the CDR3: TGTGCCAGCAGCCTCAAGACAGGGGGCGAGGAGACCCAGTACTTC. It codes for CASSLKTGGEETQYF.

The chain joins TRBV27 to TRBJ2-2, with a weak D call TRBD2 (5 bases). V was clipped by 5 bases and J by 7 bases, with 14 bases between them. The CDR3 extends over 14 amino acids. In germline, CDR1 is MNHEY, CDR2 SMNVEV (reference sequence). As DNA, the CDR3 is TGTGCCAGCAGTATCGGTTTCGGGGTCGGGGAGCTGTTTTTT. It specifies CASSIGFGVGELFF.

This clonotype was observed at least ten times. The chain recombines TRBV30 with TRBJ2-1; D is perhaps TRBD1 or TRBD2 (5 bases each). The CDR3 has 10 amino acids. Germline CDR1 and CDR2: GTSNPN and SVGIG (reference sequence). The V gene lost 5 bases and the J gene lost 10 bases, with 9 bases spanning the gap. Here the CDR3 reads CAWGTAEQFF. DNA for the CDR3: TGTGCCTGGGGGACGGCGGAGCAGTTCTTC.

In its sample, this clonotype was seen many times. The V gene is TRBV5-1, the J gene TRBJ1-2; D remains ambiguous. Germline CDR1 SGHRS, CDR2 YFSETQ. This CDR3 contains 12 residues. The V end was cut by 5 bases, the J end by 2 bases, with 7 bases between. CDR3 sequence (DNA): TGCGCCAGCAGACCGACGAACTATGGCTACACCTTC. Its protein is CASRPTNYGYTF.

The sample holds a few counts of this clonotype. The genes are TRBV10-3 and TRBJ2-7; D is ambiguous. The V end lost 3 bases, the J end lost 1 base, and 7 bases lay between the germline ends. Germline V gene data show CDR1 as ENHRY and CDR2 as SYGVKD. There are 13 residues in the CDR3. Here the CDR3 reads CAISEVGSYEQYF. The CDR3 DNA reads TGTGCCATCAGTGAAGTAGGATCCTACGAGCAGTACTTC.

This clonotype has more than one count but fewer than ten. In DNA, the CDR3 is TGCAGCGTCCACCGAGGGGCCGGGGAGCTGTTTTTT. It codes for CSVHRGAGELFF. This chain joins TRBV29-1 and TRBJ2-2, with D possibly being TRBD1 or TRBD2 (5 bases each). Trimming shortened V by 6 bases and J by 6 bases, and 11 bases separated the two germline ends. The CDR3 loop spans 12 amino acids. Germline V gene lookup returns CDR1 SQVTM and CDR2 ANQGSEA.